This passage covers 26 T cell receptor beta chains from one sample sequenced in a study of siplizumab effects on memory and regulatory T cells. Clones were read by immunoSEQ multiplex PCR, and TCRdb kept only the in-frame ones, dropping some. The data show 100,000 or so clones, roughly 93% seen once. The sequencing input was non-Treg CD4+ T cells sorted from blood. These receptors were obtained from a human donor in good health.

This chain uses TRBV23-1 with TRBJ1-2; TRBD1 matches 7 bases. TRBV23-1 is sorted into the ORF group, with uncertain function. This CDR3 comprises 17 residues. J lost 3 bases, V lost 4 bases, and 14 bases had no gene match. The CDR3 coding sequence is TGCGCCAGCAGTCCACTCCCGACAGGGTATTATGACTATGGCTACACCTTC. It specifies CASSPLPTGYYDYGYTF.

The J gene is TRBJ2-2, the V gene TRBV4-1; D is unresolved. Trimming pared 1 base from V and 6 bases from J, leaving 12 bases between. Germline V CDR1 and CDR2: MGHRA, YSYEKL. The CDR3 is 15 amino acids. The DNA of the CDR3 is TGCGCCAGCAGCCAAGCTATAGGTTATCCCGGGGAGCTGTTTTTT. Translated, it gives CASSQAIGYPGELFF.

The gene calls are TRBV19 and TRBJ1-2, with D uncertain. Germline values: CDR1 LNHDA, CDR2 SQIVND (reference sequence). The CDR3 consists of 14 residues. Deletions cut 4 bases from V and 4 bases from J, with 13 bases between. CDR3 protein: CASSSIDGLYGYTF. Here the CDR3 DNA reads TGTGCCAGTAGTAGTATAGACGGGCTCTATGGCTACACCTTC.

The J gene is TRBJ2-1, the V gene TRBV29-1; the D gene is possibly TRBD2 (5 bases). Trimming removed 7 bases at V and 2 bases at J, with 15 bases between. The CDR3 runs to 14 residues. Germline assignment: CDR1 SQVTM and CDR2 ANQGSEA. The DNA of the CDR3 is TGCAGCGCTAAAAAAAAGGAGGCCTACAATGAGCAGTTCTTC. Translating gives CSAKKKEAYNEQFF.

CDR3 coding DNA: TGTGCCAGTCACCGGTCTCTCTACGAGCAGTACTTC. Amino acids: CASHRSLYEQYF. The chain couples TRBV6-5 to TRBJ2-7, with D hard to call. The CDR3 runs 12 residues. Deletions cut 9 bases from V and 3 bases from J, with 12 bases between. Germline V gene sequence: CDR1 MNHEY, CDR2 SVGAGI.

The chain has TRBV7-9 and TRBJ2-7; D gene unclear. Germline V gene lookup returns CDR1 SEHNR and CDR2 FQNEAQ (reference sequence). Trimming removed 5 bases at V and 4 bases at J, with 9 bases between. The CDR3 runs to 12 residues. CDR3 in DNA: TGTGCCAGCAGCAACCGAATGTACGAGCAGTACTTC. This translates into CASSNRMYEQYF.

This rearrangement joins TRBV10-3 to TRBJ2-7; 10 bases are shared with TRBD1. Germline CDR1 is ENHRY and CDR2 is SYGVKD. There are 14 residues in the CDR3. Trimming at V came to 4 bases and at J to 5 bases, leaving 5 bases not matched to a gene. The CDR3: CAISGGQGIDEQYF. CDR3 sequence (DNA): TGTGCCATCAGTGGGGGACAGGGGATCGACGAGCAGTACTTC.

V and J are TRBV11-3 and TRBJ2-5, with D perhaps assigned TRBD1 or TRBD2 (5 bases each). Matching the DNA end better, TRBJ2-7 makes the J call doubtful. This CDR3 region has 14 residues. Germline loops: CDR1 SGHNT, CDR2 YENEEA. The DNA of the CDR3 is TGTGCCAGGTGGGGGACGGAAAGTACCTACGAGCAGTACTTC. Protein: CARWGTESTYEQYF.

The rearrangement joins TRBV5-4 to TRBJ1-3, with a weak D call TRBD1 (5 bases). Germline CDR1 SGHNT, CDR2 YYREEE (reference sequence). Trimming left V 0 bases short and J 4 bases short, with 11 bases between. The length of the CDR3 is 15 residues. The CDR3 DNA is TGTGCCAGCAGCTTGGTGGGGCAGGGAGGAAACACCATATATTTT. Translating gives CASSLVGQGGNTIYF.

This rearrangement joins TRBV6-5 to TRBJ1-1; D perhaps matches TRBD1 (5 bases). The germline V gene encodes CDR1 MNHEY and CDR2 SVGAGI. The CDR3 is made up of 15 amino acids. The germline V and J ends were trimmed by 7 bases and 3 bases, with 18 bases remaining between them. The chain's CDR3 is CASTPAGDLDTEAFF. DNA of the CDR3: TGTGCCAGCACCCCTGCTGGGGACCTGGACACTGAAGCTTTCTTT.

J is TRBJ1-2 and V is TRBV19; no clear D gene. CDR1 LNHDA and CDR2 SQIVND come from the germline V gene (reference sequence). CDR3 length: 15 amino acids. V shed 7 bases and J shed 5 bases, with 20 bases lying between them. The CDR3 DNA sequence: TGTGCCAGTACGAGCAGCGGAGAACCCAGGTATGGCTACACCTTC. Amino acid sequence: CASTSSGEPRYGYTF.

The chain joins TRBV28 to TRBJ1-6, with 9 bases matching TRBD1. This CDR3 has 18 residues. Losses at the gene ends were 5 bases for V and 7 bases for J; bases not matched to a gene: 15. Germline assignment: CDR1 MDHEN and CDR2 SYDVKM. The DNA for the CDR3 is TGTGCCAGCAGTATAAACTCCGGGACAGGGTTCGGAAATTCACCCCTCCACTTT. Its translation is CASSINSGTGFGNSPLHF. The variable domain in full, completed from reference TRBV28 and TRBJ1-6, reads DVKVTQSSRYLVKRTGEKVFLECVQDMDHENMFWYRQDPGLGLRLIYFSYDVKMKEKGDIPEGYSVSREKKERFSLILESASTNQTSMYLCASSINSGTGFGNSPLHFGNGTRLTVT.

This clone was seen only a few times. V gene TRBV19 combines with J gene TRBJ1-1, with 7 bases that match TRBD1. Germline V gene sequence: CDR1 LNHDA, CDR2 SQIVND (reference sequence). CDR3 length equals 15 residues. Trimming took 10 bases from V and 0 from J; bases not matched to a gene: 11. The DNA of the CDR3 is TGTGCCATCTCTGAGGGGGCGGACATGAACACTGAAGCTTTCTTT. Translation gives CAISEGADMNTEAFF. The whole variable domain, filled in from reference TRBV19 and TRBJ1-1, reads DGGITQSPKYLFRKEGQNVTLSCEQNLNHDAMYWYRQDPGQGLRLIYYSQIVNDFQKGDIAEGYSVSREKKESFPLTVTSAQKNPTAFYLCAISEGADMNTEAFFGQGTRLTVV.

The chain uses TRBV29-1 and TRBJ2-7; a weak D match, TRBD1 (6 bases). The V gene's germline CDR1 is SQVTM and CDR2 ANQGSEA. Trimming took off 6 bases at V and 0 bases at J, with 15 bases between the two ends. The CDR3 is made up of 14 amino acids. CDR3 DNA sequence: TGCAGCGTCGCGGACAGAGGCTACTCCTACGAGCAGTACTTC. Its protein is CSVADRGYSYEQYF.

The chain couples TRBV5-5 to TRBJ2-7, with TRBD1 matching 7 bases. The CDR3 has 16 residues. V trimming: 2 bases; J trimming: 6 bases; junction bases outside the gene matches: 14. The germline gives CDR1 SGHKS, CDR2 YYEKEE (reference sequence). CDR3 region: CASSLLDRDGLSEQYF. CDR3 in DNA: TGTGCCAGCAGCTTACTCGACAGGGACGGTTTGAGCGAGCAGTACTTC.

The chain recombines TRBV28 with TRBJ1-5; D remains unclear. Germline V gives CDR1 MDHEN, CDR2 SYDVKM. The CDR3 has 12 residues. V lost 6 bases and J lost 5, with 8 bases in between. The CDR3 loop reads CASRNGDQPQHF. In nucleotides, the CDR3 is TGTGCCAGCAGGAACGGGGATCAGCCCCAGCATTTT.

CDR3 in amino acids: CASSLSVSVAFF. In nucleotides, the CDR3 is TGTGCCAGCAGCTTAAGCGTGTCGGTCGCTTTCTTT. This rearrangement joins TRBV5-5 to TRBJ1-1; the D is unclear. Deletions cut 2 bases from V and 11 bases from J, with 13 bases between. The CDR3 length is 12 residues. The germline CDR1 and CDR2 sequences are SGHKS and YYEKEE (reference sequence).

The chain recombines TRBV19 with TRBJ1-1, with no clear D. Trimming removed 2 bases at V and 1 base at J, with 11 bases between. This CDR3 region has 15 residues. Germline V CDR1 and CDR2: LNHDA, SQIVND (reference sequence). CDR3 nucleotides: TGTGCCAGTAGTATAAGTTTTGACCGGAACACTGAAGCTTTCTTT. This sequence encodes CASSISFDRNTEAFF.

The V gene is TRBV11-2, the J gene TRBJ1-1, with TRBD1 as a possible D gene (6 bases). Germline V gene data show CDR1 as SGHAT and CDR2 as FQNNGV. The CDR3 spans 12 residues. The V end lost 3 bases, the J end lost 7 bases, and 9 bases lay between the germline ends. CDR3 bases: TGTGCCAGCAGCTTGGGGGGCGGTGAAGCTTTCTTT. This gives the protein CASSLGGGEAFF. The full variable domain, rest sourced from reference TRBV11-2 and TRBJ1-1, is EAGVAQSPRYKIIEKRQSVAFWCNPISGHATLYWYQQILGQGPKLLIQFQNNGVVDDSQLPKDRFSAERLKGVDSTLKIQPAKLEDSAVYLCASSLGGGEAFFGQGTRLTVV.

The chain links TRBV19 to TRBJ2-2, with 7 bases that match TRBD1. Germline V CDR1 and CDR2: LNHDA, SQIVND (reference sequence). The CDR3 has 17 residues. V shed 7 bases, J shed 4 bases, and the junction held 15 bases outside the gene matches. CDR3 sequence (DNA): TGTGCCAGTACCCCAACAGGGGACCCACGGGTCACCGGGGAGCTGTTTTTT. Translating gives CASTPTGDPRVTGELFF.

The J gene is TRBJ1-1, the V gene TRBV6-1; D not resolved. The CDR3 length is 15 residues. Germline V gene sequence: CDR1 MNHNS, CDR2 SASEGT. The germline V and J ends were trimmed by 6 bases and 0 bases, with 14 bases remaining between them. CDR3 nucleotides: TGTGCCAGCAGCCGAGACGTTGGTATGAACACTGAAGCTTTCTTT. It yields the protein CASSRDVGMNTEAFF.

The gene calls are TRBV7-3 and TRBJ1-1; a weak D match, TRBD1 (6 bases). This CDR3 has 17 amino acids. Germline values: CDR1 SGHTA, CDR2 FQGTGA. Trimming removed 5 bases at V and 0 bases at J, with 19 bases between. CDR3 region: CASSIQGNAGMNTEAFF. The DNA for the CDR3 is TGTGCCAGCAGCATACAGGGTAACGCGGGCATGAACACTGAAGCTTTCTTT.

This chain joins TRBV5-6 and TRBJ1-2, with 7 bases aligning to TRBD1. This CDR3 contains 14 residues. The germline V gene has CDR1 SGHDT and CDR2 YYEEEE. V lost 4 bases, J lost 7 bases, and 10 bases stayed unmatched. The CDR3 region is CASSTPLRQGGYTF. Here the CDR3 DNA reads TGTGCCAGCAGCACCCCCCTTAGACAGGGTGGCTACACCTTC. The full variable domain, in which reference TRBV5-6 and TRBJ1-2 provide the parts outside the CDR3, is DAGVTQSPTHLIKTRGQQVTLRCSPKSGHDTVSWYQQALGQGPQFIFQYYEEEERQRGNFPDRFSGHQFPNYSSELNVNALLLGDSALYLCASSTPLRQGGYTFGSGTRLTVV.

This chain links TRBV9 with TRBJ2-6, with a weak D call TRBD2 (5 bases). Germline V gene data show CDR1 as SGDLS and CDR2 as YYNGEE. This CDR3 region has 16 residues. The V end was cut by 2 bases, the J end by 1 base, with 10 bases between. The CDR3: CASSVLPGSGANVLTF. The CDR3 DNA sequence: TGTGCCAGCAGCGTCCTACCGGGGTCTGGGGCCAACGTCCTGACTTTC. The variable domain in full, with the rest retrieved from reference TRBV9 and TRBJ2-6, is DSGVTQTPKHLITATGQRVTLRCSPRSGDLSVYWYQQSLDQGLQFLIQYYNGEERAKGNILERFSAQQFPDLHSELNLSSLELGDSALYFCASSVLPGSGANVLTFGAGSRLTVL.

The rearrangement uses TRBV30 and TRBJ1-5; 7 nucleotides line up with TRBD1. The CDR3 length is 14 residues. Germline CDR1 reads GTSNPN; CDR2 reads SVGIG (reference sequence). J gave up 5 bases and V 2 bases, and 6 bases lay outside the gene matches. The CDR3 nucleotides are TGTGCCTGGAGTCGACAGGGTGGTGATCAGCCCCAGCATTTT. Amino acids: CAWSRQGGDQPQHF.

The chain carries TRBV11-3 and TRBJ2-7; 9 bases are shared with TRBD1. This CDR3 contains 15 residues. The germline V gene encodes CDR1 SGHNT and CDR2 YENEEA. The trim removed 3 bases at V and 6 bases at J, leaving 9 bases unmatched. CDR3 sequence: CASSLEPGQGGEQYF. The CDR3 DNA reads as TGTGCCAGCAGCTTGGAACCGGGACAGGGCGGCGAGCAGTACTTC.